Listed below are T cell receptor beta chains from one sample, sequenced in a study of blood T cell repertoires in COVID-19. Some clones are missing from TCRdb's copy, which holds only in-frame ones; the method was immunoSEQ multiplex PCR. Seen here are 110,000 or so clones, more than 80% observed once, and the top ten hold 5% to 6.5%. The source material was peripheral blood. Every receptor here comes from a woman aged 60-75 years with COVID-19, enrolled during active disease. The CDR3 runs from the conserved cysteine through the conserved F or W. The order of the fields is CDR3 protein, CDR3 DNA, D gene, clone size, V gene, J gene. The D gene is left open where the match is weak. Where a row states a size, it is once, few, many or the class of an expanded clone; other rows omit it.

cdr3_aa: CASSLGGYTDEQYF
cdr3_nt: TGTGCCAGCAGCCTCGGAGGGTATACCGACGAGCAGTACTTC
d_call: NA
clone_size: NA
v_call: TRBV13
j_call: TRBJ2-7

cdr3_aa: CASSFPSRSSSYNEQFF
cdr3_nt: TGTGCCAGCAGCTTTCCCAGCAGGTCGAGCTCCTACAATGAGCAGTTCTTC
d_call: NA
clone_size: NA
v_call: TRBV7-3
j_call: TRBJ2-1

cdr3_aa: CASSSRDRGNTGELFF
cdr3_nt: TGTGCCAGCAGCTCGCGGGACAGGGGGAACACCGGGGAGCTGTTTTTT
d_call: TRBD1
clone_size: once
v_call: TRBV7-9
j_call: TRBJ2-2

cdr3_aa: CASSVVTADTEAFF
cdr3_nt: TGTGCCAGCAGCGTAGTAACCGCGGACACTGAAGCTTTCTTT
d_call: NA
clone_size: NA
v_call: TRBV9
j_call: TRBJ1-1

cdr3_aa: CASSFSSDSYQGETQYF
cdr3_nt: TGCGCCAGCAGCTTCTCTTCGGACAGTTACCAGGGGGAGACCCAGTACTTC
d_call: NA
clone_size: NA
v_call: TRBV5-1
j_call: TRBJ2-5

cdr3_aa: CASSVEAGRANYGYTF
cdr3_nt: TGTGCCAGCAGCGTAGAGGCAGGGCGAGCTAACTATGGCTACACCTTC
d_call: NA
clone_size: NA
v_call: TRBV9
j_call: TRBJ1-2

cdr3_aa: CASSSVGKPGQGLLNEQFF
cdr3_nt: TGTGCCAGCAGCTCTGTGGGGAAACCGGGACAGGGGTTACTCAATGAGCAGTTCTTC
d_call: TRBD1
clone_size: NA
v_call: TRBV5-6
j_call: TRBJ2-1

cdr3_aa: CASSPRQGVRYGYTF
cdr3_nt: TGTGCCAGCAGTCCTCGACAGGGAGTTAGGTATGGCTACACCTTC
d_call: TRBD1
clone_size: NA
v_call: TRBV27
j_call: TRBJ1-2

cdr3_aa: CASSLEAGLGYEQYF
cdr3_nt: TGTGCCAGCAGCTTAGAGGCGGGGTTAGGCTACGAGCAGTACTTC
d_call: NA
clone_size: once
v_call: TRBV7-9
j_call: TRBJ2-7

cdr3_aa: CASTPLGGYSNQPQHF
cdr3_nt: TGTGCCAGTACTCCACTCGGGGGTTATAGCAATCAGCCCCAGCATTTT
d_call: NA
clone_size: NA
v_call: TRBV19
j_call: TRBJ1-5

cdr3_aa: CASSQHGNEQFF
cdr3_nt: TGTGCCAGCAGCCAACACGGGAATGAGCAGTTCTTC
d_call: NA
clone_size: once
v_call: TRBV14
j_call: TRBJ2-1

cdr3_aa: CASSQVLNEQFF
cdr3_nt: TGTGCCAGCAGCCAAGTCCTCAATGAGCAGTTCTTC
d_call: NA
clone_size: NA
v_call: TRBV3-1/TRBV3-2
j_call: TRBJ2-1

cdr3_aa: CASSLGSRDTEAFF
cdr3_nt: TGTGCCAGCAGCTTAGGGTCGAGGGACACTGAAGCTTTCTTT
d_call: NA
clone_size: NA
v_call: TRBV7-3
j_call: TRBJ1-1

cdr3_aa: CASSLGLQGTEAFF
cdr3_nt: TGTGCCAGCAGCTTAGGTCTACAGGGTACTGAAGCTTTCTTT
d_call: NA
clone_size: NA
v_call: TRBV7-9
j_call: TRBJ1-1

cdr3_aa: CASSLNSGGETQYF
cdr3_nt: TGTGCCAGCAGCTTAAATAGCGGGGGGGAGACCCAGTACTTC
d_call: TRBD2
clone_size: NA
v_call: TRBV7-2
j_call: TRBJ2-5

cdr3_aa: CASSYRGGSREQYF
cdr3_nt: TGTGCCAGCAGCTACCGGGGGGGCTCACGGGAGCAGTACTTC
d_call: TRBD2
clone_size: NA
v_call: TRBV7-8
j_call: TRBJ2-7

cdr3_aa: CASSLGPRNDRGIETQYF
cdr3_nt: TGCGCCAGCAGCTTGGGCCCCCGAAACGACAGGGGAATAGAGACCCAGTACTTC
d_call: TRBD1
clone_size: NA
v_call: TRBV5-1
j_call: TRBJ2-5

cdr3_aa: CASSLGVAGYNEQFF
cdr3_nt: TGTGCCAGCAGCCTCGGGGTAGCGGGCTACAATGAGCAGTTCTTC
d_call: TRBD2
clone_size: many
v_call: TRBV2
j_call: TRBJ2-1

cdr3_aa: CASSPWTEETQYF
cdr3_nt: TGTGCCAGCAGCCCTTGGACAGAAGAGACCCAGTACTTC
d_call: NA
clone_size: NA
v_call: TRBV11-2
j_call: TRBJ2-5

cdr3_aa: CASSPVGGAITGELFF
cdr3_nt: TGTGCCAGCAGCCCCGTGGGGGGGGCAATCACCGGGGAGCTGTTTTTT
d_call: NA
clone_size: NA
v_call: TRBV7-6
j_call: TRBJ2-2

cdr3_aa: CATSDNSLGTDTQYF
cdr3_nt: TGTGCCACCAGTGACAACTCCTTGGGCACAGATACGCAGTATTTT
d_call: NA
clone_size: NA
v_call: TRBV24-1
j_call: TRBJ2-3

cdr3_aa: CASSQNSGSYNEQFF
cdr3_nt: TGCGCCAGCAGCCAAAACTCGGGGTCCTACAATGAGCAGTTCTTC
d_call: NA
clone_size: NA
v_call: TRBV4-1
j_call: TRBJ2-1

cdr3_aa: CASSLNYRVNYGYTF
cdr3_nt: TGTGCCAGCAGCTTGAATTACAGAGTTAACTATGGCTACACCTTC
d_call: NA
clone_size: NA
v_call: TRBV5-6
j_call: TRBJ1-2

cdr3_aa: CASSIRLAGLDVTQYF
cdr3_nt: TGTGCCAGTAGTATCCGACTAGCGGGGTTGGACGTTACGCAGTATTTT
d_call: TRBD2
clone_size: NA
v_call: TRBV19
j_call: TRBJ2-3

cdr3_aa: CASSGTGEGQPQHF
cdr3_nt: TGTGCCAGTAGTGGGACAGGGGAGGGTCAGCCCCAGCATTTT
d_call: TRBD1
clone_size: NA
v_call: TRBV19
j_call: TRBJ1-5

cdr3_aa: CASSEGGGGLPIWDEQFF
cdr3_nt: TGTGCCAGCAGTGAAGGAGGAGGAGGACTCCCGATTTGGGATGAGCAGTTCTTC
d_call: NA
clone_size: NA
v_call: TRBV6-1
j_call: TRBJ2-1

cdr3_aa: CASSVGTGANYGYTF
cdr3_nt: TGTGCCAGCAGCGTAGGGACAGGGGCGAACTATGGCTACACCTTC
d_call: TRBD1
clone_size: NA
v_call: TRBV9
j_call: TRBJ1-2

cdr3_aa: CASSVQEQAYEQYF
cdr3_nt: TGTGCCAGCAGCGTCCAAGAACAGGCCTACGAGCAGTACTTC
d_call: NA
clone_size: few
v_call: TRBV9
j_call: TRBJ2-7

cdr3_aa: CATSDEGQGKIYEQYF
cdr3_nt: TGTGCCACCAGTGATGAGGGACAGGGAAAAATCTACGAGCAGTACTTC
d_call: TRBD1
clone_size: NA
v_call: TRBV24-1
j_call: TRBJ2-7

cdr3_aa: CASSPTSFGRTNEKLFF
cdr3_nt: TGTGCCAGTAGTCCTACCAGTTTCGGGAGGACTAATGAAAAACTGTTTTTT
d_call: NA
clone_size: NA
v_call: TRBV19
j_call: TRBJ1-4

cdr3_aa: CASSLDRPGEAFF
cdr3_nt: TGTGCCAGCAGTCTAGACAGGCCAGGTGAAGCTTTCTTT
d_call: NA
clone_size: NA
v_call: TRBV6-5
j_call: TRBJ1-1

cdr3_aa: CASSATGLYEQYF
cdr3_nt: TGTGCCAGCAGTGCGACAGGGCTCTACGAGCAGTACTTC
d_call: TRBD1
clone_size: NA
v_call: TRBV27
j_call: TRBJ2-7

cdr3_aa: CASSFREGQVEKLFF
cdr3_nt: TGCGCCAGCAGCTTCCGGGAAGGGCAGGTTGAAAAACTGTTTTTT
d_call: NA
clone_size: NA
v_call: TRBV5-1
j_call: TRBJ1-4

cdr3_aa: CASSVDRGSYEQYF
cdr3_nt: TGTGCCAGCAGCGTGGACAGGGGTTCCTACGAGCAGTACTTC
d_call: TRBD1
clone_size: NA
v_call: TRBV2
j_call: TRBJ2-7

cdr3_aa: CASSIGTGYNYGYTF
cdr3_nt: TGTGCCAGTAGTATAGGCACAGGTTATAACTATGGCTACACCTTC
d_call: NA
clone_size: NA
v_call: TRBV19
j_call: TRBJ1-2

cdr3_aa: CASSLSGGNQPQHF
cdr3_nt: TGTGCCAGCAGCTTGTCAGGGGGTAATCAGCCCCAGCATTTT
d_call: TRBD1
clone_size: NA
v_call: TRBV7-8
j_call: TRBJ1-5

cdr3_aa: CASSIPGQGWGYTF
cdr3_nt: TGTGCCAGCAGCATCCCGGGACAGGGCTGGGGCTACACCTTC
d_call: NA
clone_size: NA
v_call: TRBV21-1
j_call: TRBJ1-2

cdr3_aa: CSVEVLAGPSYGYTF
cdr3_nt: TGCAGCGTTGAAGTCTTGGCGGGCCCCTCCTATGGCTACACCTTC
d_call: NA
clone_size: NA
v_call: TRBV29-1
j_call: TRBJ1-2

cdr3_aa: CASTPTAYTEAFF
cdr3_nt: TGTGCCAGCACACCGACAGCTTACACTGAAGCTTTCTTT
d_call: NA
clone_size: NA
v_call: TRBV7-9
j_call: TRBJ1-1

cdr3_aa: CASSHLDRNTEAFF
cdr3_nt: TGTGCCAGCAGCCACCTAGACAGGAACACTGAAGCTTTCTTT
d_call: NA
clone_size: NA
v_call: TRBV4-2
j_call: TRBJ1-1

cdr3_aa: CASSLGGGNTEAFF
cdr3_nt: TGTGCCAGCAGCTTAGGGGGCGGAAACACTGAAGCTTTCTTT
d_call: NA
clone_size: NA
v_call: TRBV7-2
j_call: TRBJ1-1

cdr3_aa: CAAQETNYGYTF
cdr3_nt: TGTGCCGCACAGGAAACTAACTATGGCTACACCTTC
d_call: NA
clone_size: NA
v_call: TRBV10-3
j_call: TRBJ1-2

cdr3_aa: CASSFPRDRGIYNEQFF
cdr3_nt: TGTGCCAGCAGTTTCCCCCGGGACAGGGGAATCTACAATGAGCAGTTCTTC
d_call: TRBD1
clone_size: NA
v_call: TRBV6-2/TRBV6-3
j_call: TRBJ2-1

cdr3_aa: CASSFGQGWEKLFF
cdr3_nt: TGCGCCAGCAGCTTCGGACAGGGGTGGGAAAAACTGTTTTTT
d_call: TRBD1
clone_size: NA
v_call: TRBV5-1
j_call: TRBJ1-4

cdr3_aa: CASRETSGDNYNEQFF
cdr3_nt: TGTGCCAGCAGAGAGACTAGCGGGGACAACTACAATGAGCAGTTCTTC
d_call: TRBD2
clone_size: NA
v_call: TRBV27
j_call: TRBJ2-1

cdr3_aa: CASSRTVTEAFF
cdr3_nt: TGTGCCAGCAGTAGGACAGTCACTGAAGCTTTCTTT
d_call: NA
clone_size: NA
v_call: TRBV6-2/TRBV6-3
j_call: TRBJ1-1

cdr3_aa: CASSLGPGSEAFF
cdr3_nt: TGTGCCAGCAGCTTAGGTCCGGGTAGTGAAGCTTTCTTT
d_call: NA
clone_size: NA
v_call: TRBV7-6
j_call: TRBJ1-1

cdr3_aa: CASRGTGGAGPEAFF
cdr3_nt: TGTGCCAGCAGGGGGACAGGGGGCGCAGGGCCTGAAGCTTTCTTT
d_call: TRBD1
clone_size: NA
v_call: TRBV6-5
j_call: TRBJ1-1

cdr3_aa: CASSISGWYSNYGYTF
cdr3_nt: TGTGCCAGTAGTATAAGCGGTTGGTACTCCAACTATGGCTACACCTTC
d_call: NA
clone_size: NA
v_call: TRBV19
j_call: TRBJ1-2

cdr3_aa: CASSVLPSGGADQETQYF
cdr3_nt: TGCGCCAGCAGCGTTCTGCCTAGCGGGGGGGCCGACCAAGAGACCCAGTACTTC
d_call: TRBD2
clone_size: NA
v_call: TRBV5-1
j_call: TRBJ2-5

cdr3_aa: CAWSVGGRGSGNTIYF
cdr3_nt: TGTGCCTGGAGTGTTGGGGGCAGGGGCTCTGGAAACACCATATATTTT
d_call: NA
clone_size: NA
v_call: TRBV30
j_call: TRBJ1-3

cdr3_aa: CASSPRTGNTEAFF
cdr3_nt: TGTGCCAGCAGTCCCCGGACAGGGAACACTGAAGCTTTCTTT
d_call: TRBD1
clone_size: NA
v_call: TRBV6-5
j_call: TRBJ1-1

cdr3_aa: CASSFKETQYF
cdr3_nt: TGTGCCAGTAGTTTTAAAGAGACCCAGTACTTC
d_call: NA
clone_size: NA
v_call: TRBV19
j_call: TRBJ2-5

cdr3_aa: CASSLWGGAVTGYTF
cdr3_nt: TGTGCCAGCAGTTTGTGGGGAGGAGCCGTTACTGGCTACACCTTC
d_call: NA
clone_size: few
v_call: TRBV27
j_call: TRBJ1-2

cdr3_aa: CASSPQGMNTEAFF
cdr3_nt: TGTGCCAGCAGTCCACAGGGCATGAACACTGAAGCTTTCTTT
d_call: NA
clone_size: NA
v_call: TRBV2
j_call: TRBJ1-1

cdr3_aa: CASSMRFEAYQPQHF
cdr3_nt: TGTGCCAGTAGTATGAGGTTCGAAGCGTATCAGCCCCAGCATTTT
d_call: NA
clone_size: NA
v_call: TRBV19
j_call: TRBJ1-5